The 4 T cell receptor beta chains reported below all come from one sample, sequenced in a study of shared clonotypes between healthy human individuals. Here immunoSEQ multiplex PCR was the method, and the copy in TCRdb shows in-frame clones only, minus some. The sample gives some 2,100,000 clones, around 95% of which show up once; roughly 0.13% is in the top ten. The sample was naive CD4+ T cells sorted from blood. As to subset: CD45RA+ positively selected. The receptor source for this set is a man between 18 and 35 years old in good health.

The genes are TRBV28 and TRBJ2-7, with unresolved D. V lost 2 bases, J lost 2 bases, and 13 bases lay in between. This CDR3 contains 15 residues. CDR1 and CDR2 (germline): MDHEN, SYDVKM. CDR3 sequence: CASSLGLLPAYEQYF. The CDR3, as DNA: TGTGCCAGCAGTTTAGGGCTCCTCCCGGCCTACGAGCAGTACTTC.

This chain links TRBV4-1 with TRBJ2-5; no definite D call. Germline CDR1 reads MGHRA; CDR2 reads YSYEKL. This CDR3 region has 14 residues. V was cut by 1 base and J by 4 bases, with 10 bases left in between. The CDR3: CASSQVLVGETQYF. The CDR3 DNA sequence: TGCGCCAGCAGCCAAGTTCTAGTGGGAGAGACCCAGTACTTC.

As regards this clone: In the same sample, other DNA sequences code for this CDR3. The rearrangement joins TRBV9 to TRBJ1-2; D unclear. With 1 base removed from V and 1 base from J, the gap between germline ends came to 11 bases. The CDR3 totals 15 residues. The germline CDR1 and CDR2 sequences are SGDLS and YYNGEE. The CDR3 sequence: CASSVSTEVNYGYTF. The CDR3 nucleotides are TGTGCCAGCAGCGTAAGTACAGAAGTTAACTATGGCTACACCTTC.

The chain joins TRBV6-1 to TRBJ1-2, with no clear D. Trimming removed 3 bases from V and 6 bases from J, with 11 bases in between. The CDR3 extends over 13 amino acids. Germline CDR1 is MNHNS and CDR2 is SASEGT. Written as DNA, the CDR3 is TGTGCCAGCAGTGAGCGGGTGTGGGATGGCTACACCTTC. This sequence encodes CASSERVWDGYTF.